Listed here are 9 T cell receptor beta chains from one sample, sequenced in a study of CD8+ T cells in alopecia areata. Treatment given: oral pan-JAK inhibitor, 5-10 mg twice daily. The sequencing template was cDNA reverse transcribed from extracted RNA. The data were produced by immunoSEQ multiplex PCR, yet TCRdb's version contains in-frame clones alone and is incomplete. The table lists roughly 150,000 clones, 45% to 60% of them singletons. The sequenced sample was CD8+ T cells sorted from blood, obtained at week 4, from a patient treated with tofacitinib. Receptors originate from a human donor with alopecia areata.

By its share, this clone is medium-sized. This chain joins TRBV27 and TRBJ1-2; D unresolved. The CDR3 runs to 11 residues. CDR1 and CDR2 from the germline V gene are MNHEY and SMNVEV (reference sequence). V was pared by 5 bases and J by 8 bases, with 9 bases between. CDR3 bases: TGTGCCAGCAGTCCGAGTTTGGGCTACACCTTC. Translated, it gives CASSPSLGYTF.

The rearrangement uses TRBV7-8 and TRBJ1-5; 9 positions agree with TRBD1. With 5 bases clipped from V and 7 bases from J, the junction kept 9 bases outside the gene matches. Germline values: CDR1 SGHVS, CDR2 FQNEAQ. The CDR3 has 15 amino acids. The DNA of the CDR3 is TGTGCCAGCAGCAAGCGGACAGGGGTACGACAGCCCCAGCATTTT. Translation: CASSKRTGVRQPQHF.

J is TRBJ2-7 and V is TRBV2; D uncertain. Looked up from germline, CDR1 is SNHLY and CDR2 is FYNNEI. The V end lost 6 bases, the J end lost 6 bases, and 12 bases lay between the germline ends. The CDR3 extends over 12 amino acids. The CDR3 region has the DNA TGTGCCAGCAGCCATTGGGTTGGCGAGCAGTACTTC. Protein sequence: CASSHWVGEQYF.

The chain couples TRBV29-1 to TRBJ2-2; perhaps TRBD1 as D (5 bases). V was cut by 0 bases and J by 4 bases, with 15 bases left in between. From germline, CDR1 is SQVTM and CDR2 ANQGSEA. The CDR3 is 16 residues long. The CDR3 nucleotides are TGCAGCGTTGAAGATCTAGGGGCCGGTGGCACCGGGGAGCTGTTTTTT. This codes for CSVEDLGAGGTGELFF.

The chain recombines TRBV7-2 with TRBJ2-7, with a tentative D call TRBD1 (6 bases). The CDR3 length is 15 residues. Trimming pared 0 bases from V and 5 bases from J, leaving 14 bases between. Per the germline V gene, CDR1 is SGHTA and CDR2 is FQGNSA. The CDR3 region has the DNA TGTGCCAGCAGCTTAGCGAATGGACAGAGGAACGAGCAGTACTTC. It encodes CASSLANGQRNEQYF.

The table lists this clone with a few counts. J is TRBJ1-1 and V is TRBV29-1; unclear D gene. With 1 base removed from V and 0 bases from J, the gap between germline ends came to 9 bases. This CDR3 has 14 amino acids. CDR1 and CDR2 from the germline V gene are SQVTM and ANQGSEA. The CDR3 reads CSVEGEALNTEAFF. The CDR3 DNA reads TGCAGCGTTGAAGGGGAGGCCTTGAACACTGAAGCTTTCTTT.

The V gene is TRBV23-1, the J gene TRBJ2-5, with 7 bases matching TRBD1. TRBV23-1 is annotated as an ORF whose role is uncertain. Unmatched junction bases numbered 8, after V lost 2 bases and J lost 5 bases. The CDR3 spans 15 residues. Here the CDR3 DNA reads TGCGCCAGCAGTCAAGAGACAGGGCGGAGGGAGACCCAGTACTTC. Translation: CASSQETGRRETQYF.

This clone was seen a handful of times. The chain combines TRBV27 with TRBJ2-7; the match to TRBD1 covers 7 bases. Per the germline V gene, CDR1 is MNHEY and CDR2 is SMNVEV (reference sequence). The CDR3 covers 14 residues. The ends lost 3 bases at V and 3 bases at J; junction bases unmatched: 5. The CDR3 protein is CASSFRQGFYEQYF. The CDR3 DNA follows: TGTGCCAGCAGTTTCAGACAGGGCTTCTACGAGCAGTACTTC.

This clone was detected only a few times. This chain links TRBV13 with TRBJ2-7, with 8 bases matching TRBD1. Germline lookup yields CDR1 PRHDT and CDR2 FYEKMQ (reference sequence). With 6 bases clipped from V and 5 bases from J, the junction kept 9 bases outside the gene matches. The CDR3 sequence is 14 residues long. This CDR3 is CASSDAGQGHEQYF. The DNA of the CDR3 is TGTGCCAGCAGTGACGCCGGACAGGGCCACGAGCAGTACTTC.